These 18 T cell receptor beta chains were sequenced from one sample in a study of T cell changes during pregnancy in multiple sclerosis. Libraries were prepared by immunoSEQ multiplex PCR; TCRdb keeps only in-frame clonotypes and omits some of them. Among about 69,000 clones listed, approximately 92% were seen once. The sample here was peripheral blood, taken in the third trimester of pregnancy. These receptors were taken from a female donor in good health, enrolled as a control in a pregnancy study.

The CDR3 DNA is TGTGCCAGCGGTAACCAGAGGCGTGGCAACAATGAGCAGTTCTTC. Its protein is CASGNQRRGNNEQFF. The rearrangement joins TRBV7-2 to TRBJ2-1; D not certain. The length of the CDR3 is 15 residues. With 8 bases removed from V and 5 bases from J, the gap between germline ends came to 19 bases. Germline values: CDR1 SGHTA, CDR2 FQGNSA.

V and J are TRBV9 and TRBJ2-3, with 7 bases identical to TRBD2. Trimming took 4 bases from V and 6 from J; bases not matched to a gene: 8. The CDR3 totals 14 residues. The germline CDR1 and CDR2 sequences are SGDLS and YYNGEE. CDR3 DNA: TGTGCCAGCAGCAAAGGAGGTAGCGGGGATACGCAGTATTTT. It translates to CASSKGGSGDTQYF.

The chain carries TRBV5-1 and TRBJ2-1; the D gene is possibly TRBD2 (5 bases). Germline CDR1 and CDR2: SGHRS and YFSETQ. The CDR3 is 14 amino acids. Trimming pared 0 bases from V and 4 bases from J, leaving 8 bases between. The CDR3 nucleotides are TGCGCCAGCAGCTTGGAGCTAGCTTACAATGAGCAGTTCTTC. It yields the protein CASSLELAYNEQFF.

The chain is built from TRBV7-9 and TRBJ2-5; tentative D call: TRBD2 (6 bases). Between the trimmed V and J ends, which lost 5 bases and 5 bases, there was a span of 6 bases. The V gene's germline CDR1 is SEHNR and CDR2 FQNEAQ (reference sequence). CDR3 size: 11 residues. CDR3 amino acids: CASSRGETQYF. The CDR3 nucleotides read TGTGCCAGCAGCCGGGGGGAGACCCAGTACTTC.

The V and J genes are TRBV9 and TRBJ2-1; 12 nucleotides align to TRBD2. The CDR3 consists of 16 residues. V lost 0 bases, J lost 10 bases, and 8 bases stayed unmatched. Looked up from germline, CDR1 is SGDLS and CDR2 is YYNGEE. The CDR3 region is CASSVVLAGGPWEQFF. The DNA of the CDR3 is TGTGCCAGCAGCGTAGTCCTAGCGGGGGGGCCATGGGAGCAGTTCTTC.

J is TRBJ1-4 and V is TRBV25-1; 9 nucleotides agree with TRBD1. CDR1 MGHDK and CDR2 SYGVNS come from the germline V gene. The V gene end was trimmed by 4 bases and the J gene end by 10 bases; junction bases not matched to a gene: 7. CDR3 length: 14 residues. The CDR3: CASSAGTGSGKLFF. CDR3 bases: TGTGCCAGCAGTGCGGGGACAGGGTCAGGAAAACTGTTTTTT.

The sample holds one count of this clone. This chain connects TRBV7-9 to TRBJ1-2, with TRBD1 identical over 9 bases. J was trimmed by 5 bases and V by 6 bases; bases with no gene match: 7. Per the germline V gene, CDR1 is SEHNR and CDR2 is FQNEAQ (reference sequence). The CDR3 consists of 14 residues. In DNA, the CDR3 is TGTGCCAGCAGTGCCGACAGGGGGTTATATGGCTACACCTTC. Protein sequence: CASSADRGLYGYTF.

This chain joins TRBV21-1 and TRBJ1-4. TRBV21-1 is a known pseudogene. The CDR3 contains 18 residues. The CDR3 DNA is TGTGCCAGCAGCAAGGCCTTTTTGGGAGGTACTACTAATGAAAAACTGTTTTTT. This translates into CASSKAFLGGTTNEKLFF.

The CDR3 is CASKAGEKLFF. CDR3 coding DNA: TGTGCCAGTAAAGCGGGTGAAAAACTGTTTTTT. The V call is TRBV19, the J call TRBJ1-4; no firm D call. The CDR3 totals 11 residues. Germline CDR1 is LNHDA and CDR2 is SQIVND (reference sequence). The V end lost 7 bases, the J end lost 7 bases, and 7 bases lay between the germline ends.

The CDR3 DNA follows: TGTGCCAGCAGCGTAGGCCTCACAGGGCAGGGCTACACCTTC. This encodes CASSVGLTGQGYTF. This sequence joins TRBV9 and TRBJ1-2, with a weak D call TRBD1 (6 bases). The CDR3 loop spans 14 amino acids. From germline, CDR1 is SGDLS and CDR2 YYNGEE. V lost 0 bases to trimming and J lost 8 bases, with 14 bases between them.

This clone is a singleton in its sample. CDR3 in DNA: TGTGCCAGCAGCTTATCCGCGGGGTCGAATCAGCCCCAGCATTTT. Amino acid sequence: CASSLSAGSNQPQHF. The V gene is TRBV5-5, the J gene TRBJ1-5; D remains ambiguous. The germline gives CDR1 SGHKS, CDR2 YYEKEE (reference sequence). The V end lost 2 bases, the J end lost 4 bases, and 13 bases lay between the germline ends. The CDR3 is made up of 15 amino acids.

The CDR3 loop is CASSYLGPSYEQYF. The DNA for the CDR3 is TGTGCCAGCAGTTACCTGGGCCCATCCTACGAGCAGTACTTC. The chain uses TRBV6-5 and TRBJ2-7; D not certain. The V gene's germline CDR1 is MNHEY and CDR2 SVGAGI. With 2 bases removed from V and 1 base from J, the gap between germline ends came to 9 bases. The CDR3 has 14 residues.

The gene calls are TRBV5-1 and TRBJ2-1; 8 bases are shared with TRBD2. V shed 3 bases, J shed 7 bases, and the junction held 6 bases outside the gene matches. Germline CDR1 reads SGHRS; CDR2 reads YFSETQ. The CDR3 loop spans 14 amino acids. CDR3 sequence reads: CASSSREGRNEQFF. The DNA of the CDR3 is TGCGCCAGCAGCTCCCGGGAGGGCCGAAATGAGCAGTTCTTC.

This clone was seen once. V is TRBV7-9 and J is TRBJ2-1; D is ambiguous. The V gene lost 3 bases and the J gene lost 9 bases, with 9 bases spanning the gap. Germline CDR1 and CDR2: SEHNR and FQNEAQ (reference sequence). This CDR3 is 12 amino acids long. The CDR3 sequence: CASSFGWSEQFF. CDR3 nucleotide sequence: TGTGCCAGCAGCTTCGGCTGGAGTGAGCAGTTCTTC.

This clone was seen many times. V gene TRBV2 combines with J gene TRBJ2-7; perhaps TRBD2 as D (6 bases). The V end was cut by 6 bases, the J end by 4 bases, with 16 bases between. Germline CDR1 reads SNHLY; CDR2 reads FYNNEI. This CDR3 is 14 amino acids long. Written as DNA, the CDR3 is TGTGCCAGCAGGCCGGGACTCAGCCAATACGAGCAGTACTTC. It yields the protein CASRPGLSQYEQYF.

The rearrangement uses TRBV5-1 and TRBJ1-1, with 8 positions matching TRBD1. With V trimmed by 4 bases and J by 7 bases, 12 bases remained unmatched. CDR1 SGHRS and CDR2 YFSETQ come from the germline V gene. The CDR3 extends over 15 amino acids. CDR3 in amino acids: CASSISGGDGREAFF. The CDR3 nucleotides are TGCGCCAGCAGCATCTCAGGGGGCGACGGGCGTGAAGCTTTCTTT.

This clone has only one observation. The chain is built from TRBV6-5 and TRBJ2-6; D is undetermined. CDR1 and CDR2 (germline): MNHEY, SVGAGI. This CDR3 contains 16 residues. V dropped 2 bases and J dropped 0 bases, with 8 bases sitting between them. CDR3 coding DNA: TGTGCCAGCAGTTACGGCTTTGACTCTGGGGCCAACGTCCTGACTTTC. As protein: CASSYGFDSGANVLTF.

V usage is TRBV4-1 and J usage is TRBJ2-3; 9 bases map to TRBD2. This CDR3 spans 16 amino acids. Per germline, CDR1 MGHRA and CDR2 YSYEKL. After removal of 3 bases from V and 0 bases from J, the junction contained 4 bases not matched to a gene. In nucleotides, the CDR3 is TGCGCCAGCAGCCAGGGAAGCGGGGGGAGCACAGATACGCAGTATTTT. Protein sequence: CASSQGSGGSTDTQYF.